Listed below are T cell receptor beta chains from one sample, sequenced in a study of CD8 T cells in ankylosing spondylitis. TCRdb re-analysed the 5' RACE reads in MiXCR, keeping a single row per CDR3 protein. This table holds about 160,000 distinct CDR3 sequences, 15% to 20% found once. Sequences were obtained from blood, either unsorted or a sorted T cell fraction (not recorded which). The source is a male donor with ankylosing spondylitis or in good health (not recorded which). CDR3s include the opening cysteine and the closing phenylalanine or tryptophan. Each record gives: clone size, V gene, J gene, D gene, CDR3 length, CDR3 protein, CDR3 DNA. The D gene is left open where the match is weak. Rows may omit the clone size; those that give it use once, few, many or a size class.

NA	TRBV2	TRBJ2-3	TRBD2	13	CASRTSGTDTQYF	TGTGCCAGCAGGACTAGCGGGACAGATACGCAGTATTTT
NA	TRBV28	TRBJ1-6	NA	15	CASSPQDLTNSPLHF	TGTGCCAGCAGTCCCCAGGACTTAACGAATTCACCCCTCCACTTT
many	TRBV28	TRBJ1-1	TRBD1	14	CASSRGTGLTEAFF	TGTGCCAGCAGCCGTGGGACAGGGTTAACTGAAGCTTTCTTT
few	TRBV7-8	TRBJ2-4	TRBD2	16	CASSLIRLAGGSLQYF	TGTGCCAGCAGCTTAATTCGACTAGCGGGAGGATCGCTTCAGTACTTC
many	TRBV20-1	TRBJ2-1	TRBD2	15	CSAEPGLRQSLLQFF	TGCAGTGCCGAGCCGGGACTACGGCAGTCGTTGTTGCAGTTCTTC
many	TRBV5-1	TRBJ2-4	TRBD2	15	CASSGLAGAKNIQYF	TGCGCCAGCAGCGGACTAGCGGGAGCCAAAAACATTCAGTACTTC
many	TRBV11-2	TRBJ2-4	NA	13	CASSLDRSNIQYF	TGTGCCAGCAGCTTAGATCGGTCGAACATTCAGTACTTC
many	TRBV12-3/TRBV12-4	TRBJ2-1	NA	12	CASTPGAHEQFF	TGTGCCAGCACTCCTGGGGCACATGAGCAGTTCTTC
NA	TRBV5-1	TRBJ2-3	NA	15	CASSLVVLAQDTQYF	TGCGCCAGCAGCTTGGTCGTGCTAGCGCAAGATACGCAGTATTTT
many	TRBV5-1	TRBJ1-2	NA	13	CASSSGQTYGYTF	TGCGCCAGCAGCTCGGGACAAACATATGGCTACACCTTC
few	TRBV19	TRBJ2-4	NA	14	CASNPEAGRNIQYF	TGTGCCAGTAACCCAGAAGCAGGGAGGAACATTCAGTACTTC
many	TRBV20-1	TRBJ1-6	NA	14	CSARGGQGYSPLHF	TGCAGTGCTAGAGGGGGGCAGGGTTATTCACCCCTCCACTTT
many	TRBV12-3/TRBV12-4	TRBJ2-1	NA	16	CASRPQSPAGWNEQFF	TGTGCCAGCAGACCCCAATCCCCTGCGGGATGGAATGAGCAGTTCTTC
NA	TRBV5-1	TRBJ1-4	NA	16	CASSPAHTATNEKLFF	TGCGCCAGCAGCCCTGCCCACACTGCAACTAATGAAAAACTGTTTTTT
many	TRBV5-1	TRBJ2-7	NA	14	CASSPAGQIYEQYF	TGCGCCAGCAGTCCCGCGGGACAGATCTACGAGCAGTACTTC
NA	TRBV5-1	TRBJ2-7	TRBD2	17	CASSLAGTRGNLHEQYF	TGCGCCAGCAGCTTGGCCGGGACTAGGGGTAACCTCCACGAGCAGTACTTC
NA	TRBV6-5	TRBJ1-6	NA	15	CASSLNRQERFALHF	TGTGCCAGCAGTTTAAACCGACAGGAGCGGTTTGCCCTCCACTTT
many	TRBV5-1	TRBJ2-2	TRBD1	15	CASSPGGSNTGELFF	TGCGCCAGCAGCCCAGGGGGCTCGAACACCGGGGAGCTGTTTTTT
NA	TRBV7-2	TRBJ2-7	TRBD2	16	CASSSWIRLAGGEQYF	TGTGCCAGCAGCTCCTGGATAAGACTAGCGGGAGGCGAGCAGTACTTC
NA	TRBV24-1	TRBJ1-2	NA	16	CTTSDPIAGGPRGYTF	TGTACCACCAGTGATCCTATTGCGGGCGGTCCCCGTGGCTACACCTTC
many	TRBV20-1	TRBJ2-1	TRBD2	13	CSAELGLAGVGFF	TGCAGTGCTGAACTTGGACTAGCGGGAGTAGGGTTCTTC
many	TRBV7-8	TRBJ2-7	TRBD2	15	CASSLGTAGGPEQYF	TGTGCCAGCAGCTTAGGTACAGCGGGAGGGCCCGAGCAGTACTTC
medium-sized	TRBV20-1	TRBJ1-5	NA	16	CSARLQGVGSNQPQHF	TGCAGTGCTAGATTGCAGGGTGTTGGCAGCAATCAGCCCCAGCATTTT
few	TRBV10-3	TRBJ2-2	TRBD2	13	CATLAGNTGELFF	TGTGCCACCCTAGCGGGGAACACCGGGGAGCTGTTTTTT
NA	TRBV15	TRBJ2-7	TRBD1	15	CATSRLGRGKYEQYF	TGTGCCACCAGCAGGCTCGGCAGGGGGAAATACGAGCAGTACTTC
NA	TRBV7-2	TRBJ2-1	NA	16	CASSLSRTWSLREQFF	TGTGCCAGCAGCTTGAGCCGGACTTGGTCCCTTAGGGAGCAGTTCTTC
NA	TRBV7-2	TRBJ1-4	NA	15	CASSGGWGSGEKLFF	TGTGCCAGCAGCGGGGGCTGGGGTTCGGGCGAAAAACTGTTTTTT
few	TRBV7-9	TRBJ1-5	TRBD1	15	CASSLETGPGQPQHF	TGTGCCAGCAGCTTAGAGACAGGGCCCGGTCAGCCCCAGCATTTT
few	TRBV2	TRBJ2-1	NA	14	CASSPLKGGNEQFF	TGTGCCAGCAGTCCACTGAAGGGGGGCAATGAGCAGTTCTTC
many	TRBV20-1	TRBJ2-3	NA	15	CSANLGGFITDTQYF	TGCAGTGCTAATCTAGGGGGTTTTATTACAGATACGCAGTATTTT
few	TRBV13	TRBJ1-1	NA	15	CASSFLDRENTEAFF	TGTGCCAGCAGCTTTCTGGACCGAGAGAACACTGAAGCTTTCTTT
NA	TRBV4-1	TRBJ2-2	NA	15	CASSQMWGSAGELFF	TGCGCCAGCAGCCAAATGTGGGGGAGCGCCGGGGAGCTGTTTTTT
few	TRBV10-3	TRBJ2-3	TRBD2	16	CAISSGTSERTDTQYF	TGTGCCATCAGTTCCGGGACTAGCGAACGCACAGATACGCAGTATTTT
many	TRBV20-1	TRBJ2-1	TRBD2	16	CSARDPSGRPYNEQFF	TGCAGTGCTAGAGACCCTAGCGGGAGACCCTACAATGAGCAGTTCTTC
many	TRBV6-2/TRBV6-3	TRBJ1-4	NA	15	CASSYGTAYREKLFF	TGTGCCAGCAGTTACGGGACCGCCTACCGTGAAAAACTGTTTTTT
many	TRBV11-2	TRBJ2-1	NA	11	CASSGQTEQFF	TGTGCCAGCAGCGGGCAGACCGAGCAGTTCTTC
many	TRBV20-1	TRBJ2-3	NA	14	CSASADGSTDTQYF	TGCAGTGCTAGCGCGGACGGGAGCACAGATACGCAGTATTTT
few	TRBV5-4	TRBJ2-3	NA	17	CASSLVYREPSTDTQYF	TGTGCCAGCAGCTTGGTGTATCGGGAGCCTAGCACAGATACGCAGTATTTT
many	TRBV20-1	TRBJ1-6	NA	11	CSAEGRPLLHF	TGCAGTGCTGAAGGGCGGCCTCTCCTCCACTTT
many	TRBV10-3	TRBJ2-2	TRBD2	16	CAISVASGGNTGELFF	TGTGCCATCAGCGTAGCCAGCGGGGGCAACACCGGGGAGCTGTTTTTT
many	TRBV5-1	TRBJ2-2	NA	14	CASSPGPNTGELFF	TGCGCCAGCAGCCCGGGACCCAACACCGGGGAGCTGTTTTTT